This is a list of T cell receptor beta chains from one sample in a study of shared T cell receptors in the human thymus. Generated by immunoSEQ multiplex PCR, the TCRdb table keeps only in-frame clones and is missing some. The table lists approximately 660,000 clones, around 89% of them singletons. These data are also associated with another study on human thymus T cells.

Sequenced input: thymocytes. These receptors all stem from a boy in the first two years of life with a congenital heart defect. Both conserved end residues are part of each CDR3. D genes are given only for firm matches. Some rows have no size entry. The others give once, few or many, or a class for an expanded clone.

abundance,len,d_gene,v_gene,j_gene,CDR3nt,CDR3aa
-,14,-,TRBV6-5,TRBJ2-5,TGTGCCAGCAGCGCAGGGTCACGGCAAGAGACCCAGTACTTC,CASSAGSRQETQYF
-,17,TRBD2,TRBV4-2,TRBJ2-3,TGTGCCAGCAGCCAAGTGCGGACTAGCGGGGTCACAGATACGCAGTATTTT,CASSQVRTSGVTDTQYF
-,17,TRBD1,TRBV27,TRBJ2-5,TGTGCCAGCAGTTTATTACCGCGGACAGGGGACGAGAGGGGCCAGTACTTC,CASSLLPRTGDERGQYF
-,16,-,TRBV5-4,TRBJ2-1,TGTGCCAGCAGCTTGGCAGGCGGGGTCTCCTACAATGAGCAGTTCTTC,CASSLAGGVSYNEQFF
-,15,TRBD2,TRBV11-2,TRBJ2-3,TGTGCCAGCAGCTTAGGGCTAGCGGAACCAGATACGCAGTATTTT,CASSLGLAEPDTQYF
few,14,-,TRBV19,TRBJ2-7,TGTGCCAGTAGTATCGCGGCAGGGATCTACGAGCAGTACTTC,CASSIAAGIYEQYF
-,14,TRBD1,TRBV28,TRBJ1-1,TGTGCCAGCAGCTTGGAGACAGGGGGCACTGAAGCTTTCTTT,CASSLETGGTEAFF
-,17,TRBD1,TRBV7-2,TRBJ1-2,TGTGCCAGCAGCTTAGCGCCAGGGGGCGCAGCTAACTATGGCTACACCTTC,CASSLAPGGAANYGYTF
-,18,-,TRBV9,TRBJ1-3,TGTGCCAGCAGCGTAGAACCGTTAAGGCGACTCTCTGGAAACACCATATATTTT,CASSVEPLRRLSGNTIYF
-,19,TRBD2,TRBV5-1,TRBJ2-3,TGCGCCAGCAGCCCTGCTAGGCTAGCGGGAGTTTTAGTGGCAGATACGCAGTATTTT,CASSPARLAGVLVADTQYF
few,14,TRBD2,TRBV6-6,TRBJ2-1,TGTGCCAGCAGTTATGGCGGGAGCGGCAATGAGCAGTTCTTC,CASSYGGSGNEQFF
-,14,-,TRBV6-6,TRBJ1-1,TGTGCCAGCACCTACGGGCCGGAGGGCACTGAAGCTTTCTTT,CASTYGPEGTEAFF